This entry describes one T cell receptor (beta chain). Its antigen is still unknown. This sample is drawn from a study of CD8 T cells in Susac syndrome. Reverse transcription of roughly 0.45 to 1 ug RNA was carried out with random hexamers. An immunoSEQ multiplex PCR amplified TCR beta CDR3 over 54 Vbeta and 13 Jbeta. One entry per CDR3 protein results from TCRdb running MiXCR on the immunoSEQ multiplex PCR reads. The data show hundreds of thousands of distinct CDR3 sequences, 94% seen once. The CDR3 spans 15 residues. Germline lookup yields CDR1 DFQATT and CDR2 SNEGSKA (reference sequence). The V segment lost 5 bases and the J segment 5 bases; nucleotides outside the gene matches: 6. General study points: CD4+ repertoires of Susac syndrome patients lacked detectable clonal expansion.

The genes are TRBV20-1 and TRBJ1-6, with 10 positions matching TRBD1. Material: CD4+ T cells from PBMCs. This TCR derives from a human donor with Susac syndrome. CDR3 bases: TGCAGTGCTTCCCTGACAGGGGGCGATAATTCACCCCTCCACTTT. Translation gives CSASLTGGDNSPLHF.